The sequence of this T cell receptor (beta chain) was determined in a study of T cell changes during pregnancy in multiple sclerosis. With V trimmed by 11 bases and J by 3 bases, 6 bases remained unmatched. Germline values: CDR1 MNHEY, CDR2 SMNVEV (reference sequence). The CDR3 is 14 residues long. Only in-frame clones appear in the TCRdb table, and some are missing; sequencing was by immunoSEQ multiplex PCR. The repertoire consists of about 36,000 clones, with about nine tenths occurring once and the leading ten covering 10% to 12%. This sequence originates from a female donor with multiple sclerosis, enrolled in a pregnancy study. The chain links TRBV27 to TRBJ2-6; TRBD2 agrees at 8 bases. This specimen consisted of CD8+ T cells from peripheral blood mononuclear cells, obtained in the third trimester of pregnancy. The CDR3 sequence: CASGGGDGANVLTF. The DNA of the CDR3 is TGTGCCTCGGGGGGGGGAGATGGGGCCAACGTCCTGACTTTC.